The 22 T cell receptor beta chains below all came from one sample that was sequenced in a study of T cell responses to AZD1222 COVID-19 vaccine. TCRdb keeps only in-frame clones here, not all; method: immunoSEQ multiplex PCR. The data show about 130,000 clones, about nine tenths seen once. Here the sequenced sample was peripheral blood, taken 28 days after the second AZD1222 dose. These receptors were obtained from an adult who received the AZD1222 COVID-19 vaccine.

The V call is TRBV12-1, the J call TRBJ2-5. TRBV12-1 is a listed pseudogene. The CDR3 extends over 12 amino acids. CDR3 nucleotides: TGTGCCAGCAGCTTATCCCAAGAGACCCAGTACTTC. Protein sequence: CASSLSQETQYF.

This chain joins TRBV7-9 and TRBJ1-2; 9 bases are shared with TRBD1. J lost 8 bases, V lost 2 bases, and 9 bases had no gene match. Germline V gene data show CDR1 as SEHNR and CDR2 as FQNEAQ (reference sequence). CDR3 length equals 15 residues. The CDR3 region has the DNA TGTGCCAGCAGCTTATCAACAGGGGGCCCTCTCGGCTACACCTTC. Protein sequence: CASSLSTGGPLGYTF.

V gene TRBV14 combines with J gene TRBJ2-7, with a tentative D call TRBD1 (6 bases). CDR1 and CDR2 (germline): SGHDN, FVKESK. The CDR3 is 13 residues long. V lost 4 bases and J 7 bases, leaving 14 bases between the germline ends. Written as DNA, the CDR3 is TGTGCCAGCAGCCCCTACAGGGTTGGGGAGCAGTACTTC. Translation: CASSPYRVGEQYF.

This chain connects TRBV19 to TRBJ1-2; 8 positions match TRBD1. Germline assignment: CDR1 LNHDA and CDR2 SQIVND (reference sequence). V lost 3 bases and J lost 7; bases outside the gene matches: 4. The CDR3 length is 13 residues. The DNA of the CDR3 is TGTGCCAGTAGTATTGGACAGGGTTTTGGCTACACCTTC. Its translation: CASSIGQGFGYTF.

The CDR3 sequence is CATRAGIGYDGELFF. The CDR3 nucleotides are TGTGCCACCAGGGCGGGAATCGGATATGACGGGGAGCTGTTTTTT. The rearrangement uses TRBV15 and TRBJ2-2; D is possibly TRBD2 (6 bases). The germline gives CDR1 LNHNV, CDR2 YYDKDF (reference sequence). Trimming shortened V by 6 bases and J by 7 bases, and 18 bases separated the two germline ends. The CDR3 runs to 15 residues.

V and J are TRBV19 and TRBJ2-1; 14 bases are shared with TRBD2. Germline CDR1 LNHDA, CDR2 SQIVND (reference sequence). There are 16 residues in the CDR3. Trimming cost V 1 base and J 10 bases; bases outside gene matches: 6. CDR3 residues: CASSIVRGLAGEEQFF. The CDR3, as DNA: TGTGCCAGTAGTATAGTTAGGGGACTAGCGGGAGAAGAGCAGTTCTTC.

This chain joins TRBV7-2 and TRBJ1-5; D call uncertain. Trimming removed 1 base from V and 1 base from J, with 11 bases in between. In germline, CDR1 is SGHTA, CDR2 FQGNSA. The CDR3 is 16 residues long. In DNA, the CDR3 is TGTGCCAGCAGCTTAGTATCTGTTATCAGCAATCAGCCCCAGCATTTT. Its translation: CASSLVSVISNQPQHF.

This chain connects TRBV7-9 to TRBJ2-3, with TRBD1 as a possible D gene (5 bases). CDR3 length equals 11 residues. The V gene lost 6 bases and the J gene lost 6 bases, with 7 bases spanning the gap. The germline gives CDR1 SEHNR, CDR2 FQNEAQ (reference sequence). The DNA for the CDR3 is TGTGCCAGCAGGGGGCAGGATACGCAGTATTTT. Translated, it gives CASRGQDTQYF.

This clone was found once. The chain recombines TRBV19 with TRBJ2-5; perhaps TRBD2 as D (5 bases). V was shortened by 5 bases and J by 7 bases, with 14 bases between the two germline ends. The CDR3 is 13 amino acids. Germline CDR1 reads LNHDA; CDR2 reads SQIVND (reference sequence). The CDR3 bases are TGTGCCAGTAGTGGAAGGACTGTCAGGACCCAGTACTTC. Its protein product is CASSGRTVRTQYF.

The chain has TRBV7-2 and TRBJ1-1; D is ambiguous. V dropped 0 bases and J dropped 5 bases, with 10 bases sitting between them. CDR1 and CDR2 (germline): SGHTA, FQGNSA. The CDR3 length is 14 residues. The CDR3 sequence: CASSLATALTEAFF. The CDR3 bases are TGTGCCAGCAGCTTAGCCACAGCATTAACTGAAGCTTTCTTT.

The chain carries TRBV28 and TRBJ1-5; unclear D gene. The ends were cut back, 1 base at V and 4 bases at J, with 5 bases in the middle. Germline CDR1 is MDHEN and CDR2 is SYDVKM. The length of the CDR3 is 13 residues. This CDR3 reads CASSLSTNQPQHF. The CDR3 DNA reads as TGTGCCAGCAGTTTATCCACAAATCAGCCCCAGCATTTT.

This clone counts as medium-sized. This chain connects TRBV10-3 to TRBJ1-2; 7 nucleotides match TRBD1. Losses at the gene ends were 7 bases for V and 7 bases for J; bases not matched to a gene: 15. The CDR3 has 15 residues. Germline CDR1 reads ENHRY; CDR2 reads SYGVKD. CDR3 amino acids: CAINNIGQVEGGYTF. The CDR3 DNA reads TGTGCCATCAATAACATTGGACAGGTCGAGGGTGGCTACACCTTC.

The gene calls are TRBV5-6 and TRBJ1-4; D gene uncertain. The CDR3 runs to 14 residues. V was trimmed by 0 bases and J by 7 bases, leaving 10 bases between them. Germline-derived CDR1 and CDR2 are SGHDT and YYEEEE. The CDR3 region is CASSLGTLGEKLFF. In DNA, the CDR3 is TGTGCCAGCAGCTTGGGAACCCTTGGTGAAAAACTGTTTTTT.

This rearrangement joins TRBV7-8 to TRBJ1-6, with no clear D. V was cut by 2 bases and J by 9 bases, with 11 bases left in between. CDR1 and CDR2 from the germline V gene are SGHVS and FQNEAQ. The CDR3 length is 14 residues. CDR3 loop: CASSLPGTGSPLHF. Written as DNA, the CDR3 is TGTGCCAGCAGCTTACCGGGAACGGGTTCACCCCTCCACTTT.

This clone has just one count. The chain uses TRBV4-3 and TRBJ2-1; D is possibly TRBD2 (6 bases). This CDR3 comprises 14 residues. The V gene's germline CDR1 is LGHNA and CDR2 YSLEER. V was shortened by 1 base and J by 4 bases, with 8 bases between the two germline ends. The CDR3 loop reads CASSQGLDYNEQFF. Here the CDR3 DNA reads TGCGCCAGCAGCCAAGGACTAGATTACAATGAGCAGTTCTTC.

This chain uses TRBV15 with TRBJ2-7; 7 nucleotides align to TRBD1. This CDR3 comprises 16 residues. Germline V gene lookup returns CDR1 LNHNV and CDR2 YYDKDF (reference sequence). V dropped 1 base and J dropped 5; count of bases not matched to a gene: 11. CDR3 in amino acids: CATSRGSGQKSDEQYF. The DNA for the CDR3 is TGTGCCACCAGCAGAGGATCGGGACAGAAGTCCGACGAGCAGTACTTC.

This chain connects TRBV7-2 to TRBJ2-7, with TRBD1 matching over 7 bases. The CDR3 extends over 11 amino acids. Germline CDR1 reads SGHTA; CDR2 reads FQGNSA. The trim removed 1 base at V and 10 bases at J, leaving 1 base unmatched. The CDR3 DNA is TGTGCCAGCAGCTTAGGGGACAGCCAGTACTTC. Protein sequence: CASSLGDSQYF.

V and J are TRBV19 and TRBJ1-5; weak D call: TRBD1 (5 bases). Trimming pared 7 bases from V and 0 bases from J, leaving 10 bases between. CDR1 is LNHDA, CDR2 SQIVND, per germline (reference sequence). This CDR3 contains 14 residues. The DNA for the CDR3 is TGTGCCAGTAATTGGGGCAGTAGCAATCAGCCCCAGCATTTT. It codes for CASNWGSSNQPQHF.

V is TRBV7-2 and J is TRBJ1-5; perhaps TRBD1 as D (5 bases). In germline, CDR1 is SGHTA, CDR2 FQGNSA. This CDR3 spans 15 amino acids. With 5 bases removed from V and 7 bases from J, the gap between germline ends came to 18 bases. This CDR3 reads CASSIQGGAGQPQHF. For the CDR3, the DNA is TGTGCCAGCAGCATCCAAGGAGGGGCAGGACAGCCCCAGCATTTT.

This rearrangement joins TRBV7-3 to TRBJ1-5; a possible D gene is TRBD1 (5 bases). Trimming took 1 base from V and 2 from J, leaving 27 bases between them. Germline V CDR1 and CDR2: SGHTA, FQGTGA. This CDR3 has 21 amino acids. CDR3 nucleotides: TGTGCCAGCAGCTTAAACCCAGGGAATTGGTCCCGAACGGTAGGCAATCAGCCCCAGCATTTT. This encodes CASSLNPGNWSRTVGNQPQHF. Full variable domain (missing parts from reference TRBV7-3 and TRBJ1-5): GAGVSQTPSNKVTEKGKYVELRCDPISGHTALYWYRQSLGQGPEFLIYFQGTGAADDSGLPNDRFFAVRPEGSVSTLKIQRTERGDSAVYLCASSLNPGNWSRTVGNQPQHFGDGTRLSIL.

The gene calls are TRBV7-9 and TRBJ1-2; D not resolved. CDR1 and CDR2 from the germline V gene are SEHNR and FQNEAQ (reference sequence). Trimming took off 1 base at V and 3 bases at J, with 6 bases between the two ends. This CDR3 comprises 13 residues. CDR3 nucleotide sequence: TGTGCCAGCAGCTTAGGGGAAGACTATGGCTACACCTTC. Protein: CASSLGEDYGYTF.

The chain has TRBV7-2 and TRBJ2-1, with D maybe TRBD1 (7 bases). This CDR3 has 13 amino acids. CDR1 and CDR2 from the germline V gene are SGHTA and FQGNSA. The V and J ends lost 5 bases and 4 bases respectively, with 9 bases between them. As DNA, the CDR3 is TGTGCCAGCAGCCCAGGGGGGTACAATGAGCAGTTCTTC. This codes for CASSPGGYNEQFF.